Below are 25 T cell receptor beta chains sequenced from a single sample in a study of post-analysis software for immune sequencing data. Overall study findings and caveats: The five TRBV segments detected at higher frequency in patients than in controls included TRBV5-6, TRBV5-1 and TRBV20-1.

These TCRs' antigens remain unknown. Unique molecular identifiers were carried by the TCR beta cDNA libraries. TCRdb re-analysed the PCR reads in MiXCR, keeping a single row per CDR3 protein. The sample consists of roughly 620,000 distinct CDR3 sequences, roughly 47% of them appearing once. What was sequenced was blood. These receptors all stem from a girl aged 10 to 17 with multiple sclerosis.

The rearrangement joins TRBV29-1 to TRBJ2-7, with a possible D match to TRBD1 (6 bases). Germline loops: CDR1 SQVTM, CDR2 ANQGSEA. The CDR3 is 13 amino acids. Trimming pared 1 base from V and 0 bases from J, leaving 7 bases between. CDR3 DNA sequence: TGCAGCGTTGAAGGGACAGACTCCTACGAGCAGTACTTC. Its protein is CSVEGTDSYEQYF.

This clonotype was seen a handful of times. This sequence joins TRBV5-1 and TRBJ1-5, with TRBD1 matching 8 bases. CDR3 length equals 14 residues. V dropped 0 bases and J dropped 7; count of bases not matched to a gene: 3. Germline CDR1 and CDR2: SGHRS and YFSETQ. DNA of the CDR3: TGCGCCAGCAGCTTGGAACAGGGGGGACAGCCCCAGCATTTT. Amino acids: CASSLEQGGQPQHF.

CDR3 sequence: CASKHLGTSHSYEQYF. CDR3 nucleotide sequence: TGTGCCAGCAAACACTTAGGCACTTCTCATTCCTACGAGCAGTACTTC. This chain connects TRBV6-1 to TRBJ2-5; the D is unclear. TRBJ2-7 matches the DNA end more closely, so the J call is doubtful. The CDR3 has 16 amino acids. In germline, CDR1 is MNHNS, CDR2 SASEGT.

On this clonotype: A much larger clone sits a single nucleotide away, making a read error possible. V gene TRBV5-1 combines with J gene TRBJ1-2; D uncertain. CDR1 and CDR2 from the germline V gene are SGHRS and YFSETQ. This CDR3 spans 13 amino acids. This CDR3 is CVSSPTHNYGYTF. The DNA for the CDR3 is TGCGTCAGCAGCCCGACACATAACTATGGCTACACCTTC.

J is TRBJ2-7 and V is TRBV10-1; 8 nucleotides match TRBD2. CDR1 is WNHNN, CDR2 SYGVQD, per germline (reference sequence). V gave up 4 bases and J gave up 4 bases; unmatched junction bases: 6. This CDR3 contains 14 residues. In DNA form, the CDR3 reads TGCGCCAGCAGTGTCGAGACTAGCGTATACGAGCAGTACTTC. It encodes CASSVETSVYEQYF.

This clonotype came up once. An end of the junction differs from the germline gene, which may be a read error. CDR3 in DNA: TGTGCCGGCAGCCACCCCACTAGCGGGGGATCCGAGCAGTACTTC. Amino acid sequence: CAGSHPTSGGSEQYF. The chain links TRBV4-2 to TRBJ2-7, with TRBD2 matching over 11 bases. CDR1 is LGHNA, CDR2 YNFKEQ, per germline. The CDR3 spans 15 residues.

The chain recombines TRBV4-2 with TRBJ2-1; maybe TRBD1 (6 bases). CDR1 is LGHNA, CDR2 YNFKEQ, per germline. The CDR3 is 15 amino acids. Between the trimmed V and J ends, which lost 4 bases and 2 bases, there was a span of 12 bases. CDR3 sequence: CASSPRPGAYNEQFF. The CDR3 nucleotides are TGTGCCAGCAGCCCTCGGCCAGGGGCCTACAATGAGCAGTTCTTC.

This clonotype has a handful of counts. The rearrangement links TRBV20-1 to TRBJ2-1; D might be TRBD1 or TRBD2, each matching 5 bases. This CDR3 spans 15 amino acids. CDR1 and CDR2 (germline): DFQATT, SNEGSKA (reference sequence). The germline V and J ends were trimmed by 1 base and 0 bases, with 10 bases remaining between them. The chain's CDR3 is CSARVGTRSYNEQFF. CDR3 bases: TGCAGTGCTAGAGTTGGGACGCGCTCCTACAATGAGCAGTTCTTC.

This clonotype is a singleton in its sample. CDR3 in amino acids: CASSYGGNMNTEAFF. The CDR3 DNA follows: TGTGCCAGCAGTTACGGGGGGAACATGAACACTGAAGCTTTCTTT. The chain uses TRBV6-5 and TRBJ1-1, with D maybe TRBD1 (5 bases). The CDR3 is 15 amino acids. The germline V gene encodes CDR1 MNHEY and CDR2 SVGAGI. V lost 2 bases to trimming and J lost 0 bases, with 10 bases between them.

This clonotype was seen a few times. The V gene is TRBV10-3, the J gene TRBJ2-7; D unresolved. The CDR3 length is 12 residues. V dropped 8 bases and J dropped 6 bases, with 14 bases sitting between them. Germline V gene sequence: CDR1 ENHRY, CDR2 SYGVKD. The DNA of the CDR3 is TGTGCCATCGGACCAGAACCTCCCGAGCAGTACTTC. This sequence encodes CAIGPEPPEQYF.

The V and J genes are TRBV6-5 and TRBJ1-1; D unresolved. The CDR3 has 13 amino acids. Germline V CDR1 and CDR2: MNHEY, SVGAGI. V dropped 6 bases and J dropped 7 bases, with 15 bases sitting between them. The CDR3 region is CASSLGETSEAFF. CDR3 DNA sequence: TGTGCCAGCAGCCTCGGTGAGACCAGTGAAGCTTTCTTT.

This chain links TRBV10-3 with TRBJ1-2; D remains ambiguous. CDR3 length: 12 amino acids. V was clipped by 2 bases and J by 4 bases, with 5 bases between them. Germline V gives CDR1 ENHRY, CDR2 SYGVKD. The CDR3 DNA sequence: TGTGCCATCAGTGAGATAAGCTATGGCTACACCTTC. Translating gives CAISEISYGYTF.

This clonotype was seen more than once but under ten times. V and J are TRBV7-9 and TRBJ2-7, with 9 bases that match TRBD1. Per germline, CDR1 SEHNR and CDR2 FQNEAQ (reference sequence). Trimming removed 5 bases from V and 1 base from J; junction bases left unmatched: 9. The CDR3 length is 16 residues. The CDR3 nucleotides are TGTGCCAGCAGCCTAGGCGGGGACAGGGTATCCTACGAGCAGTACTTC. Protein: CASSLGGDRVSYEQYF.

J is TRBJ1-4 and V is TRBV5-1; the match to TRBD1 covers 7 bases. The CDR3 totals 14 residues. The germline V gene has CDR1 SGHRS and CDR2 YFSETQ. The trim removed 4 bases at V and 8 bases at J, leaving 8 bases unmatched. This chain's CDR3 is CASSVRQGREKLFF. The CDR3 nucleotides read TGCGCCAGCAGCGTGCGACAGGGCCGGGAAAAACTGTTTTTT.

The chain links TRBV9 to TRBJ2-7; 9 bases are a match to TRBD1. The V gene end was trimmed by 2 bases and the J gene end by 7 bases; junction bases not matched to a gene: 4. Germline CDR1 is SGDLS and CDR2 is YYNGEE. The length of the CDR3 is 13 residues. The CDR3 loop reads CASSVTGGREQYF. In nucleotides, the CDR3 is TGTGCCAGCAGCGTCACAGGGGGCAGAGAGCAGTACTTC.

There are a few counts of this clonotype. The chain has TRBV29-1 and TRBJ1-2; 7 positions match TRBD1. Trimming cost V 7 bases and J 5 bases; bases outside gene matches: 10. CDR1 is SQVTM and CDR2 is ANQGSEA in the germline V gene. The CDR3 has 13 amino acids. The CDR3 nucleotides are TGCAGCGCCACAGGGGTTAACTATTATGGCTACACCTTC. Encoded protein: CSATGVNYYGYTF.

The chain combines TRBV20-1 with TRBJ1-5, with 7 bases aligning to TRBD1. Unmatched junction bases numbered 4, after V lost 5 bases and J lost 0 bases. CDR3 size: 14 residues. Germline V lookup: CDR1 DFQATT, CDR2 SNEGSKA (reference sequence). CDR3 DNA: TGCAGTGCTTCGACAGGGTATAGCAATCAGCCCCAGCATTTT. Its translation is CSASTGYSNQPQHF.

This chain joins TRBV5-1 and TRBJ2-5; no firm D call. This CDR3 spans 16 amino acids. V was cut by 0 bases and J by 0 bases, with 12 bases left in between. Germline-derived CDR1 and CDR2 are SGHRS and YFSETQ. This CDR3 is CASSLGHFPHQETQYF. In nucleotides, the CDR3 is TGCGCCAGCAGCTTGGGTCACTTCCCTCACCAAGAGACCCAGTACTTC.

The rearrangement links TRBV24-1 to TRBJ2-3; 7 nucleotides align to TRBD2. Germline lookup yields CDR1 KGHDR and CDR2 SFDVKD. This CDR3 region has 18 residues. Trimming removed 3 bases from V and 0 bases from J; junction bases left unmatched: 11. The CDR3 protein is CATSDPGGSGASTDTQYF. In DNA, the CDR3 is TGTGCCACCAGTGATCCCGGGGGGAGCGGCGCTAGCACAGATACGCAGTATTTT.

This sequence joins TRBV5-1 and TRBJ2-1, with a weak D call TRBD2 (6 bases). The CDR3 has 15 amino acids. The V gene's germline CDR1 is SGHRS and CDR2 YFSETQ. V shed 3 bases and J shed 2 bases, with 12 bases lying between them. The CDR3 sequence: CASSSPGDPYNEQFF. CDR3 nucleotide sequence: TGCGCCAGCAGCTCCCCGGGGGACCCCTACAATGAGCAGTTCTTC.

J is TRBJ1-1 and V is TRBV3-1, with 7 bases aligning to TRBD1. The CDR3 runs to 15 residues. The germline gives CDR1 LGHDT, CDR2 YNNKEL (reference sequence). J gave up 3 bases and V 2 bases, and 6 bases lay outside the gene matches. CDR3 sequence (DNA): TGTGCCAGCAGCCAATCGGACAGGACGTACACTGAAGCTTTCTTT. Encoded protein: CASSQSDRTYTEAFF. Full variable domain (remainder filled in from reference TRBV3-1 and TRBJ1-1): DTAVSQTPKYLVTQMGNDKSIKCEQNLGHDTMYWYKQDSKKFLKIMFSYNNKELIINETVPNRFSPKSPDKAHLNLHINSLELGDSAVYFCASSQSDRTYTEAFFGQGTRLTVV.

There are a few counts of this clonotype. The V call is TRBV5-5, the J call TRBJ2-7, with D perhaps TRBD2 (6 bases). Germline CDR1 and CDR2: SGHKS and YYEKEE (reference sequence). V lost 0 bases and J 0 bases, leaving 19 bases between the germline ends. The CDR3 consists of 18 residues. The DNA for the CDR3 is TGTGCCAGCAGCTTGGGCGGGGTCTGGCCTCTAAGCTCCTACGAGCAGTACTTC. Amino acid sequence: CASSLGGVWPLSSYEQYF. The variable domain in full, with the rest retrieved from reference TRBV5-5 and TRBJ2-7, is DAGVTQSPTHLIKTRGQQVTLRCSPISGHKSVSWYQQVLGQGPQFIFQYYEKEERGRGNFPDRFSARQFPNYSSELNVNALLLGDSALYLCASSLGGVWPLSSYEQYFGPGTRLTVT.

This sequence joins TRBV5-1 and TRBJ1-2; D gene unclear. This CDR3 is 15 amino acids long. Looked up from germline, CDR1 is SGHRS and CDR2 is YFSETQ. Trimming took 1 base from V and 2 from J, leaving 12 bases between them. The CDR3 region is CASSLSRQLNYGYTF. The CDR3 nucleotides read TGCGCCAGCAGCTTGAGTCGTCAGCTGAACTATGGCTACACCTTC.

The chain uses TRBV10-3 and TRBJ2-1; unclear D gene. Germline V gene data show CDR1 as ENHRY and CDR2 as SYGVKD. V was shortened by 7 bases and J by 8 bases, with 15 bases between the two germline ends. The CDR3 is 13 amino acids. Here the CDR3 DNA reads TGTGCCATCACCTCAACAGCGTCGGATGAGCAGTTCTTC. Translated: CAITSTASDEQFF.

The chain couples TRBV27 to TRBJ1-4; no clear D gene. CDR1 and CDR2 (germline): MNHEY, SMNVEV (reference sequence). V was clipped by 6 bases and J by 8 bases, with 16 bases between them. The CDR3 length is 14 residues. CDR3 sequence (DNA): TGTGCCAGCAGACCAGACGGAGCTTGGGAAAAACTGTTTTTT. Its protein product is CASRPDGAWEKLFF. The full variable domain, completed using reference TRBV27 and TRBJ1-4, is EAQVTQNPRYLITVTGKKLTVTCSQNMNHEYMSWYRQDPGLGLRQIYYSMNVEVTDKGDVPEGYKVSRKEKRNFPLILESPSPNQTSLYFCASRPDGAWEKLFFGSGTQLSVL.